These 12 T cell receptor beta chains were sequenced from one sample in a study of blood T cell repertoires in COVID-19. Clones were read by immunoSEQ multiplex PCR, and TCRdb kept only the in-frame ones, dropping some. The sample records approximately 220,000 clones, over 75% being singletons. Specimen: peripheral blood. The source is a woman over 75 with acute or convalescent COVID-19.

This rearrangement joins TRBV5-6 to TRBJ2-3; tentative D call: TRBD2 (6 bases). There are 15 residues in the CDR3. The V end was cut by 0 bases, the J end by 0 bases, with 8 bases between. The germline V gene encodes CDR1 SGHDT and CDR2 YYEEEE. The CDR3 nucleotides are TGTGCCAGCAGCTTGGGACTAGTTAGCACAGATACGCAGTATTTT. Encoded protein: CASSLGLVSTDTQYF.

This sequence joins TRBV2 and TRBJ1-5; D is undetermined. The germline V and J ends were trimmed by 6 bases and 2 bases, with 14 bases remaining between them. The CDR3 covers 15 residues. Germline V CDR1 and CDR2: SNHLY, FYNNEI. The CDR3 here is CASSEGGLGNQPQHF. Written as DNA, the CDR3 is TGTGCCAGCAGCGAGGGAGGACTCGGCAATCAGCCCCAGCATTTT.

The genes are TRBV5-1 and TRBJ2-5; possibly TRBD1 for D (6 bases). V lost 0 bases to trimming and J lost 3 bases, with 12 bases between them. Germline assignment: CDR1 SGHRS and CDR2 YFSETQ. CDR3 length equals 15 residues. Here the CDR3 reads CASSLVMAGEETQYF. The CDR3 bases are TGCGCCAGCAGCTTGGTGATGGCAGGGGAAGAGACCCAGTACTTC.

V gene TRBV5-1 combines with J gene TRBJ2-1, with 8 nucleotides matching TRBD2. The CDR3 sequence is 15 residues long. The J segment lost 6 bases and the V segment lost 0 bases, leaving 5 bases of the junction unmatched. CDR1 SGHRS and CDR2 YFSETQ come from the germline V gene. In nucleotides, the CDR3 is TGCGCCAGCAGCTTGGTTAGCGGGAACCCCAATGAGCAGTTCTTC. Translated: CASSLVSGNPNEQFF.

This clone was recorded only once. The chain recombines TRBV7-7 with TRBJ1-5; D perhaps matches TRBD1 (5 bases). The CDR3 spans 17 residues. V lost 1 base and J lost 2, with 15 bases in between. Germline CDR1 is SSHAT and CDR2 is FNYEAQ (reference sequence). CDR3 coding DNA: TGTGCCAGCAGCTTAGGAGGTCGACAGCGCGGCAATCAGCCCCAGCATTTT. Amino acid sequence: CASSLGGRQRGNQPQHF.

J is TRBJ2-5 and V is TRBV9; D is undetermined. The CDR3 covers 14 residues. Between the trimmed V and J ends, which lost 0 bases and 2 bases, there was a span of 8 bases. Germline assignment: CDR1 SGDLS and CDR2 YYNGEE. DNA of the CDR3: TGTGCCAGCAGCGTAGGTTGGCGGCAAGAGACCCAGTACTTC. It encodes CASSVGWRQETQYF.

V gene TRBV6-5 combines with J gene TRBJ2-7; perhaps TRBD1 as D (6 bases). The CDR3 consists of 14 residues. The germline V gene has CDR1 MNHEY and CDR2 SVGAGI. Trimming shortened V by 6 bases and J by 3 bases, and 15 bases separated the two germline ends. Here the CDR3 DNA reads TGTGCCAGCAGGCCTGGCAGGGGCGACTACGAGCAGTACTTC. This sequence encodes CASRPGRGDYEQYF.

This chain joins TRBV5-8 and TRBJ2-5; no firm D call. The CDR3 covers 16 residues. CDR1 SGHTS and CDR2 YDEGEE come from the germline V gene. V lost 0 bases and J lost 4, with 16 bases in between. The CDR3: CASSLGWATSSETQYF. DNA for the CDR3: TGTGCCAGCAGCTTGGGGTGGGCGACCTCCTCAGAGACCCAGTACTTC.

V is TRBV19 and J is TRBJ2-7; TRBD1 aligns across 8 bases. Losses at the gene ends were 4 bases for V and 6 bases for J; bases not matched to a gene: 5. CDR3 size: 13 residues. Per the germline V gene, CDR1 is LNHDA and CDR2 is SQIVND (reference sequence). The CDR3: CASSNGQGAEQYF. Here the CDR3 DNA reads TGTGCCAGTAGTAACGGACAGGGTGCCGAGCAGTACTTC.

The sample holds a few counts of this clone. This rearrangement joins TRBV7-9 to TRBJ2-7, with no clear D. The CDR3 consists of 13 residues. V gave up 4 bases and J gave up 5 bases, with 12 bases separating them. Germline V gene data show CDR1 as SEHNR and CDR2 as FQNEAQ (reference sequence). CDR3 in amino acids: CASSSYTLDEQYF. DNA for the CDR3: TGTGCCAGCAGCTCTTATACTCTGGACGAGCAGTACTTC.

The CDR3 bases are TGTGCCAGTAGTTACCTCGCAGGGGGCGCTAACACTGAAGCTTTCTTT. This translates into CASSYLAGGANTEAFF. The rearrangement joins TRBV19 to TRBJ1-1, with TRBD1 matching 8 bases. Losses at the gene ends were 5 bases for V and 2 bases for J; bases not matched to a gene: 10. Germline lookup yields CDR1 LNHDA and CDR2 SQIVND (reference sequence). The CDR3 has 16 amino acids.

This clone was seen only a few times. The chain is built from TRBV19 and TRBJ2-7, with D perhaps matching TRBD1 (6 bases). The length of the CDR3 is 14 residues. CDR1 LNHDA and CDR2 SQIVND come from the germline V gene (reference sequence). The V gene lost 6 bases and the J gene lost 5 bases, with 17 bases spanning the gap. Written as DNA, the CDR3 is TGTGCCAGTAGCCAGGGTGCCTACAGGGACGAGCAGTACTTC. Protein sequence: CASSQGAYRDEQYF.